This T cell receptor beta chain was captured in a study of CD8 T cells in Susac syndrome. The study sequenced TCR beta in blood CD8+ and CD4+ T cells. After extraction with the RNeasy kit, roughly 0.5 to 1 ug of the RNA was reverse transcribed using random hexamers. TCRdb re-called the immunoSEQ multiplex PCR reads through MiXCR, storing one row per CDR3 protein. Found here are 170,000 or so distinct CDR3 sequences, about 95% of them singletons; the top ten hold about 0.16%. As regards this clonotype: Its antigen remains unknown.

Study-wide findings and caveats: Acknowledgment was made by the study that its TCR sequencing and HLA analysis involved a relatively small number of individuals.

Trimming cost V 10 bases and J 2 bases, with 14 bases left between them. CDR1 is LNHDA, CDR2 SQIVND, per germline (reference sequence). The CDR3 runs to 13 residues. This chain connects TRBV19 to TRBJ1-1, with D perhaps TRBD1 (5 bases). Sequenced input: CD8+ T cells from PBMCs. The TCR comes from a human donor with multiple sclerosis. The CDR3 sequence: CAISLGGNTEAFF. CDR3 bases: TGTGCCATCTCTCTTGGGGGTAACACTGAAGCTTTCTTT.